The sequence of this T cell receptor beta chain was determined in a study of shared clonotypes between healthy human individuals. In germline, CDR1 is SNHLY, CDR2 FYNNEI. The CDR3 extends over 15 amino acids. V lost 0 bases to trimming and J lost 2 bases, with 8 bases between them. Deep was the level used in running the assay. The assay was immunoSEQ multiplex PCR, and TCRdb's table has in-frame clones only and misses some. The sample holds around 560,000 clones, 95% seen once. Study-wide results and limits: Sharing of clonotypes among donors was expected to vary with sequencing depth.

Terminally differentiated effector memory CD45RA+ cells were excluded from the naive CD8 cells, which were CD45RO-negative and positively selected for CCR7. In the case of this clone: No antigen is known for it.

The chain links TRBV2 to TRBJ1-5, with a possible D match to TRBD1 (6 bases). The sample taken for sequencing was naive CD8+ T cells sorted from blood. The receptor comes from a woman aged 25 to 39 in good health. The CDR3 region is CASSEAGGRNQPQHF. CDR3 DNA: TGTGCCAGCAGTGAAGCTGGGGGCCGCAATCAGCCCCAGCATTTT.